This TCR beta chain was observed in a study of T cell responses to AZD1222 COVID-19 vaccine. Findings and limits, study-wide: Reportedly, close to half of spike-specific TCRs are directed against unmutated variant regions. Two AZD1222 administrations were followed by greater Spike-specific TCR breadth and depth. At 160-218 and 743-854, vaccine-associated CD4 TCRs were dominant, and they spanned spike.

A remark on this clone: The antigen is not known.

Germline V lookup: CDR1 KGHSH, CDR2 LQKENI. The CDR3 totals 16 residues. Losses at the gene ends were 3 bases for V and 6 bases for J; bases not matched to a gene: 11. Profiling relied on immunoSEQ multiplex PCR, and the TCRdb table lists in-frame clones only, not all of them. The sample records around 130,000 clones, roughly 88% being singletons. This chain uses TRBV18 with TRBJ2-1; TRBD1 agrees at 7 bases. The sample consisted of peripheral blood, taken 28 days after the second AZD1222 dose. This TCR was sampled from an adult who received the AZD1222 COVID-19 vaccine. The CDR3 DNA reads TGTGCCAGCTCACCCAGGGGACAGTCCACGGGCAATGAGCAGTTCTTC. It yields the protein CASSPRGQSTGNEQFF.